Sequencing of this T cell receptor beta chain was carried out in a study of control samples from healthy donors and cancer patients. TCRdb's table, derived via immunoSEQ multiplex PCR, lists solely in-frame clones and lacks some. The data hold about 75,000 clones, with around 84% observed a single time. V was trimmed by 1 base and J by 1 base, leaving 9 bases between them. The CDR3 has 15 amino acids. Germline CDR1 is LGHDT and CDR2 is YNNKEL (reference sequence). The sequenced sample consisted of blood. The rearrangement joins TRBV3-1 (or the pseudogene TRBV3-2) to TRBJ2-3; weak D call: TRBD1 (5 bases). This clonotype was obtained from a man in his forties or fifties in good health. In DNA form, the CDR3 reads TGTGCCAGCAGCCAAGGGACAACCCGCACAGATACGCAGTATTTT. This codes for CASSQGTTRTDTQYF.